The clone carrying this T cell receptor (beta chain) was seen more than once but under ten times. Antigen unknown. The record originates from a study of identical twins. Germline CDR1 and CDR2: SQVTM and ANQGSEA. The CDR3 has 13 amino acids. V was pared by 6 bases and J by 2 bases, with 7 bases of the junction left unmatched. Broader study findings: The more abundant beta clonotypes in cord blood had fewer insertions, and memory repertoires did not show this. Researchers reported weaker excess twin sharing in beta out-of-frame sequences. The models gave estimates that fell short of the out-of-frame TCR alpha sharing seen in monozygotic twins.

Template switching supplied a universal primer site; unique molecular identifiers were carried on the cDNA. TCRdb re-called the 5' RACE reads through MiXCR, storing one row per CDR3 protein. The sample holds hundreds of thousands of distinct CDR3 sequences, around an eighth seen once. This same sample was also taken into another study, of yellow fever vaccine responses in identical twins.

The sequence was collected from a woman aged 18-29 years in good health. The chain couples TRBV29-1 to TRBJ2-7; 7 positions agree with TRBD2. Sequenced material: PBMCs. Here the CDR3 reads CSVSGTNPYEQYF. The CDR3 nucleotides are TGCAGCGTCTCCGGGACTAACCCCTACGAGCAGTACTTC.